The count of the clone carrying this T cell receptor beta chain is one. The CDR3 is 12 residues long. Germline loops: CDR1 SGHNT, CDR2 YYREEE (reference sequence). Trimming cost V 4 bases and J 5 bases, with 8 bases left between them. The record originates from a study of control samples from healthy donors and cancer patients. Profiled with immunoSEQ multiplex PCR; TCRdb holds only in-frame clones, not every one. Of around 110,000 clones listed, nearly 95% are singletons. The chain is built from TRBV5-4 and TRBJ2-3; D uncertain. This sequence was found in a man younger than 40 in good health. The sequenced sample consisted of blood. CDR3 amino acids: CASSPWKDTQYF. The CDR3, as DNA: TGTGCCAGCAGCCCCTGGAAAGATACGCAGTATTTT.